This T cell receptor (beta chain) was captured in a study of PD-1 blockade in classical Hodgkin lymphoma. Assay: immunoSEQ multiplex PCR; the TCRdb copy retains only in-frame clones and omits some. The repertoire holds approximately 84,000 clones, with roughly 90% as singletons. All trial patients relapsed after autologous stem cell transplantation. This clone was recorded only once. The CDR3 runs to 15 residues. V shed 4 bases and J shed 1 base, with 12 bases lying between them. CDR1 SNHLY and CDR2 FYNNEI come from the germline V gene. The chain is built from TRBV2 and TRBJ2-3; D possibly corresponds to TRBD2 (5 bases). The sequenced sample was peripheral blood mononuclear cells (PBMCs), obtained at baseline. This receptor was taken from a human donor with classical Hodgkin lymphoma. This chain's CDR3 is CASSADSGGTDTQYF. Here the CDR3 DNA reads TGTGCCAGCAGTGCGGACTCCGGGGGCACAGATACGCAGTATTTT.